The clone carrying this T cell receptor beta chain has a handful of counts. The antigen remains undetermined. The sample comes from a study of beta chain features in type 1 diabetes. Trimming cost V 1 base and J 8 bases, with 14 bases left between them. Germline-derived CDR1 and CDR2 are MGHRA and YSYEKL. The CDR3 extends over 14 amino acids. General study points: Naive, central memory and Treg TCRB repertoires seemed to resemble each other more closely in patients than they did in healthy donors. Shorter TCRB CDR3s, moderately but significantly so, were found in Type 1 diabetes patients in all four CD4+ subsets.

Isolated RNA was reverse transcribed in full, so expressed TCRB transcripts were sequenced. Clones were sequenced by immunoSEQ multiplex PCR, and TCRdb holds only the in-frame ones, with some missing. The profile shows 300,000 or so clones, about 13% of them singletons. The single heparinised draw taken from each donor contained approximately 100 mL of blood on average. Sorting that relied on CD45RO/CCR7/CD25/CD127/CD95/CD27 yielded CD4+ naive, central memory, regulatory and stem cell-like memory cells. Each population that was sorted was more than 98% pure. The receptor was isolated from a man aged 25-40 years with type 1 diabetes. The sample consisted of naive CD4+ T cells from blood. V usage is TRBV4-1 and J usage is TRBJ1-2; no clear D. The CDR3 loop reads CASSQALYEVGYTF. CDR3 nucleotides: TGCGCCAGCAGCCAAGCCCTATATGAGGTGGGCTACACCTTC.